The T cell receptor (beta chain) under discussion was sequenced for a study of T-cell reconstitution after alpha-beta-depleted transplantation in children. Researchers prepared the TCRbeta library using unique molecular identifiers, the study reports. Each CDR3 protein is one row after TCRdb ran MiXCR on the PCR reads. The table includes 600,000 to 700,000 distinct CDR3 sequences, around 17% detected once. This clonotype was detected ten times or more. CDR3 length equals 15 residues. The ends were cut back, 3 bases at V and 0 bases at J, with 12 bases in the middle. Germline V gives CDR1 DFQATT, CDR2 SNEGSKA (reference sequence).

This chain links TRBV20-1 with TRBJ1-5; D possibly corresponds to TRBD1 (6 bases). The material sequenced was PBMCs from the stem cell graft donor, taken from the stem cell graft. The receptor was derived from a human donor who donated a stem cell graft to a child with acute myeloid leukemia. The CDR3 bases are TGCAGTGCTAGGGTAGGGGGAGGTAGCAATCAGCCCCAGCATTTT. It yields the protein CSARVGGGSNQPQHF.